This TCR beta chain was recovered during a study of blood T cell repertoires in COVID-19. V trimming: 6 bases; J trimming: 2 bases; junction bases outside the gene matches: 6. This CDR3 region has 14 residues. Germline loops: CDR1 LGHDT, CDR2 YNNKEL (reference sequence). Libraries were prepared by immunoSEQ multiplex PCR; TCRdb keeps only in-frame clonotypes and omits some of them. The table records almost 500,000 clones, around 85% of them present only once. This TCR derives from a woman aged 60-75 years who had recovered from COVID-19. The specimen sequenced was PBMCs or T cells enriched from blood (not recorded which). This chain connects TRBV3-1 (or the pseudogene TRBV3-2) to TRBJ2-7; 8 bases are a match to TRBD1. The CDR3 loop is CASSPTDRAYEQYF. The CDR3 nucleotides read TGTGCCAGCAGTCCCACGGACAGGGCCTACGAGCAGTACTTC.